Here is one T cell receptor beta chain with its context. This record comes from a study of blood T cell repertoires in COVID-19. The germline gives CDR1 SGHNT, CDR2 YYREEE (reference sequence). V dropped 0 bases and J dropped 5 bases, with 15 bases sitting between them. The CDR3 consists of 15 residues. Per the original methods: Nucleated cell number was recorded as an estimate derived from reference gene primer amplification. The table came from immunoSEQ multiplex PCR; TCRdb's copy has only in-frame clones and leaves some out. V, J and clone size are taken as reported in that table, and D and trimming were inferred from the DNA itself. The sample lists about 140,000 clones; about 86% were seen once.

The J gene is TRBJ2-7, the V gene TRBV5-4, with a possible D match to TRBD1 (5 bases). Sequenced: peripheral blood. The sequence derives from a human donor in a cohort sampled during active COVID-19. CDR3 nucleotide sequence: TGTGCCAGCAGCTTGGGTGGTCAGGGCGTCGACGAGCAGTACTTC. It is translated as CASSLGGQGVDEQYF.